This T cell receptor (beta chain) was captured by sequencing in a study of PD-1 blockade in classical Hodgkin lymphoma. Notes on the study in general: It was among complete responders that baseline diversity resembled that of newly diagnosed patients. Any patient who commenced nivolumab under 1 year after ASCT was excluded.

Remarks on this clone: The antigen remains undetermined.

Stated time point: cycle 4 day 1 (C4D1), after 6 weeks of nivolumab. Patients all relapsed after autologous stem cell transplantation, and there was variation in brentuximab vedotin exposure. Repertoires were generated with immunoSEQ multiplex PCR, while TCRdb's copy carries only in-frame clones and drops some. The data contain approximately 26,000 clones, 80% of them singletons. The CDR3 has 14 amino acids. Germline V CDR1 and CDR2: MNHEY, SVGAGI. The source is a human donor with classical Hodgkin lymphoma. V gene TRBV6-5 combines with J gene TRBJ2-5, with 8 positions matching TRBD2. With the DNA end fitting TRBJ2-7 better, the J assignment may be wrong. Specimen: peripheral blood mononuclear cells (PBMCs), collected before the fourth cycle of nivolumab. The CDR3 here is CASSYSLAGYEQYF. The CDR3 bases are TGTGCCAGCAGTTACTCCCTAGCGGGCTACGAGCAGTACTTC.